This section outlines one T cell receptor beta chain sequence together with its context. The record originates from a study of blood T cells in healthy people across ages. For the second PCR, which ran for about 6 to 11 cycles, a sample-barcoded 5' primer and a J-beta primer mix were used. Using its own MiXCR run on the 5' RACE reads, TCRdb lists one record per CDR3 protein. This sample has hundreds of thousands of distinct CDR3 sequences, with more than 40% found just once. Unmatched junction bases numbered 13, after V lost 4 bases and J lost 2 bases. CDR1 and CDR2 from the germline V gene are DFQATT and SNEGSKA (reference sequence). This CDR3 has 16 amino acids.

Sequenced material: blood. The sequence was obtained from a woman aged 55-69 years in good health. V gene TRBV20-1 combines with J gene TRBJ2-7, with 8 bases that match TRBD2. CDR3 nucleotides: TGCAGTGCTAACCCCTATGCGGGAGGCCAAGCCTACGAGCAGTACTTC. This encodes CSANPYAGGQAYEQYF.